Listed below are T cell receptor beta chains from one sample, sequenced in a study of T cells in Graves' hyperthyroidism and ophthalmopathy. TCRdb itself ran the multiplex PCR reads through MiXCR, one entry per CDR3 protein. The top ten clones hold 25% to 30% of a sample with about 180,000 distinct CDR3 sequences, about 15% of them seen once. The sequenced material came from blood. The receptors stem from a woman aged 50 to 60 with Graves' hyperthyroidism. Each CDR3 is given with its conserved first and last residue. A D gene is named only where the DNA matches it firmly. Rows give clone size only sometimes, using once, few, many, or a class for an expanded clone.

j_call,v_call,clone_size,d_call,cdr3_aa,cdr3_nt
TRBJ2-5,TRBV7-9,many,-,CASSLEGFGETQYF,TGTGCCAGCAGCTTAGAGGGGTTTGGTGAGACCCAGTACTTC
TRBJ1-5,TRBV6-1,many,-,CASTGYGGAIPPNQPQHF,TGTGCCAGCACCGGTTATGGGGGGGCGATCCCTCCCAATCAGCCCCAGCATTTT
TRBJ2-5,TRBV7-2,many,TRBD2,CASRWKGLAGGRAETQYF,TGTGCCAGCAGATGGAAGGGACTAGCGGGGGGGCGAGCGGAGACCCAGTACTTC
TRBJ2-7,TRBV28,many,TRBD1,CASSPRQGSYEQYF,TGTGCCAGCAGTCCCCGACAGGGCTCCTACGAGCAGTACTTC
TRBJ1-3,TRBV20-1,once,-,CSARDLDSGASGNTIYF,TGCAGTGCTAGAGATCTGGATTCGGGGGCCTCTGGAAACACCATATATTTT
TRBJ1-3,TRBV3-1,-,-,CASSQGWRLSGNTIYF,TGTGCCAGCAGCCAAGGGTGGCGGCTCTCTGGAAACACCATATATTTT
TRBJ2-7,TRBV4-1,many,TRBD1,CASSQDPPGRTGHEQYF,TGCGCCAGCAGCCAAGATCCCCCTGGGAGGACAGGGCACGAGCAGTACTTC
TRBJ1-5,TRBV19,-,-,CASSEWGSSNQPQHF,TGTGCCAGTAGTGAATGGGGGAGTAGCAATCAGCCCCAGCATTTT
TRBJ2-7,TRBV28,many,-,CASSLLRLEQYF,TGTGCCAGCAGTTTACTGCGCTTAGAGCAGTACTTC
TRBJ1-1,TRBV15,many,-,CATSSQGWTEAFF,TGTGCCACCAGCAGTCAGGGATGGACTGAAGCTTTCTTT
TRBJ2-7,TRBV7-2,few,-,CASSSPNGARYEQYF,TGTGCCAGCAGCTCCCCTAACGGGGCCCGCTACGAGCAGTACTTC
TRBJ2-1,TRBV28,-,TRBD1,CASSTPKFRDRVYNEQFF,TGTGCCAGCAGTACTCCTAAATTCCGGGACAGGGTGTACAATGAGCAGTTCTTC
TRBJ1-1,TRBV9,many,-,CASSLGHRMNTEAFF,TGTGCCAGCAGCCTCGGCCACAGGATGAACACTGAAGCTTTCTTT
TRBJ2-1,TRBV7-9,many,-,CATWDLHNEQFF,TGTGCCACCTGGGACTTACACAATGAGCAGTTCTTC
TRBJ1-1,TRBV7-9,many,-,CASTVGVNTEAFF,TGTGCCAGCACCGTTGGGGTCAACACTGAAGCTTTCTTT
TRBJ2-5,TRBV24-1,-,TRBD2,CATSSGGAQETQYF,TGTGCCACCAGTAGCGGGGGGGCCCAAGAGACCCAGTACTTC
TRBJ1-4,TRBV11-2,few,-,CASSLSGILLNEKLFF,TGTGCCAGCAGCCTGAGTGGTATCTTACTTAATGAAAAACTGTTTTTT
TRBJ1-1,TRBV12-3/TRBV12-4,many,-,CASSFLRSSPFF,TGTGCCAGCAGTTTCTTGAGGAGTAGCCCTTTCTTT
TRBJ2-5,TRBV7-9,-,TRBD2,CASSLAGIGGSGAAETQYF,TGTGCCAGCAGCTTAGCAGGCATCGGAGGTAGCGGGGCGGCGGAGACCCAGTACTTC
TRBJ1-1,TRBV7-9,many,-,CASSSRTSMNTEAFF,TGTGCCAGCAGCTCCCGGACGAGCATGAACACTGAAGCTTTCTTT
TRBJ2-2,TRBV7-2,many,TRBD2,CASSLGGAGGGELFF,TGTGCCAGCAGCTTAGGGGGAGCGGGGGGCGGGGAGCTGTTTTTT
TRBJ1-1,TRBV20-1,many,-,CRALRNTEAFF,TGCAGAGCACTCAGGAACACTGAAGCTTTCTTT
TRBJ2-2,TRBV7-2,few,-,CASRRSATNTGELLF,TGTGCCAGCAGAAGATCGGCTACGAACACCGGGGAGCTGCTTTTT
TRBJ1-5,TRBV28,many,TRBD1,CASNQGVGSNQPQHF,TGTGCCAGCAACCAGGGGGTTGGAAGCAATCAGCCCCAGCATTTT
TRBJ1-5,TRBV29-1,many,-,CSAKTDNSNQPQHF,TGCAGCGCGAAGACGGATAATAGCAATCAGCCCCAGCATTTT
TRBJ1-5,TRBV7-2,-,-,CASSLVPLYQPQHF,TGTGCCAGCAGCTTAGTACCTCTTTATCAGCCCCAGCATTTT
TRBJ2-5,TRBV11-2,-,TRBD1,CASSSGQGAGETQYF,TGTGCCAGCAGCTCCGGACAGGGGGCGGGAGAGACCCAGTACTTC
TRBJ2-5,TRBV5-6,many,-,CASSIERGTQYF,TGTGCCAGCAGCATCGAGAGGGGGACCCAGTACTTC
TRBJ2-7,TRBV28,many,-,CASSSFYEQYF,TGTGCCAGCAGTTCCTTCTACGAGCAGTACTTC